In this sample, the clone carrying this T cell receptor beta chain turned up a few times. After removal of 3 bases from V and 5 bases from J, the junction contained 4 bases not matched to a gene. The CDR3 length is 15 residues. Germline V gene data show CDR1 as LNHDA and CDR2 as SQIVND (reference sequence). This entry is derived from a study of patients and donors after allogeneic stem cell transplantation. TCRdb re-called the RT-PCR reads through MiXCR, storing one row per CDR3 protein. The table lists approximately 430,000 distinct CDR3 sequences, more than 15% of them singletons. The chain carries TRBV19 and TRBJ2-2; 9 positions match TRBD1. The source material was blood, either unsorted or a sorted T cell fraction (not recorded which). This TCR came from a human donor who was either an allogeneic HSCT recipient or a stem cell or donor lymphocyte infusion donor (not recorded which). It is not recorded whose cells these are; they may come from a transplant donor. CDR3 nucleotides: TGTGCCAGTAGTATCGGGACAGGGAAAACCGGGGAGCTGTTTTTT. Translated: CASSIGTGKTGELFF.